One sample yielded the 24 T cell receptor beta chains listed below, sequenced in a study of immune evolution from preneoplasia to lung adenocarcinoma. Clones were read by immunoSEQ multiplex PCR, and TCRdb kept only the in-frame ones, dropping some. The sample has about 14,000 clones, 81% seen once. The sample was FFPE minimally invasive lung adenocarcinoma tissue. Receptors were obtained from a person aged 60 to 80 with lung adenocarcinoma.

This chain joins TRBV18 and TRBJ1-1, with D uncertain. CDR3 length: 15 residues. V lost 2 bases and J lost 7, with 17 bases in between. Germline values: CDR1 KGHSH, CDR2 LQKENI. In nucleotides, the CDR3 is TGTGCCAGCTCACCAGTTGGCGAGTCAATCGGTGAAGCTTTCTTT. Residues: CASSPVGESIGEAFF. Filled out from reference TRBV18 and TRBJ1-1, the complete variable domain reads NAGVMQNPRHLVRRRGQEARLRCSPMKGHSHVYWYRQLPEEGLKFMVYLQKENIIDESGMPKERFSAEFPKEGPSILRIQQVVRGDSAAYFCASSPVGESIGEAFFGQGTRLTVV.

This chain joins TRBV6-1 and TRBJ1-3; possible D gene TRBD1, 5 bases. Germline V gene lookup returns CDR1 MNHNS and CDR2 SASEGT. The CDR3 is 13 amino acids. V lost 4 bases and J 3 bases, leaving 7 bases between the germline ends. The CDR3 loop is CASSGQGGNTIYF. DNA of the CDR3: TGTGCCAGCAGTGGGCAGGGTGGAAACACCATATATTTT.

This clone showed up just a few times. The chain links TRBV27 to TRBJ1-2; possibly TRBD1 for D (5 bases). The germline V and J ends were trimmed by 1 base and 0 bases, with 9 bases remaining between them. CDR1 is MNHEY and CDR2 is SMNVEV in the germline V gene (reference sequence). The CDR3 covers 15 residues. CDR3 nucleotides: TGTGCCAGCAGTTTATTGCAGGGAGCTAACTATGGCTACACCTTC. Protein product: CASSLLQGANYGYTF.

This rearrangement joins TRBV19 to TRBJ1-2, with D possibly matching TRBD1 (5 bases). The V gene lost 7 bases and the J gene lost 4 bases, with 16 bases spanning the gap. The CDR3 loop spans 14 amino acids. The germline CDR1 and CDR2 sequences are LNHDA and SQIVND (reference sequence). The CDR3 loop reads CASKKRDGAYGYTF. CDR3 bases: TGTGCCAGTAAGAAACGGGACGGAGCCTATGGCTACACCTTC.

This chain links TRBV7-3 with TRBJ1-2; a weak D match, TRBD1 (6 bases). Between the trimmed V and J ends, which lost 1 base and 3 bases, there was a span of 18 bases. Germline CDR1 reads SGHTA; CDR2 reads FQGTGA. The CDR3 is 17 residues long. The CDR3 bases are TGTGCCAGCAGCTTAAAAGGGGGTGGAGGGAGAGACTATGGCTACACCTTC. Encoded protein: CASSLKGGGGRDYGYTF.

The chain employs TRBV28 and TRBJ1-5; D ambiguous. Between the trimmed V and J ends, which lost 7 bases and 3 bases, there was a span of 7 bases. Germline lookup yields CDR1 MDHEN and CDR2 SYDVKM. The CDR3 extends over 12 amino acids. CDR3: CASTPVNQPQHF. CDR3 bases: TGTGCCAGCACTCCGGTCAATCAGCCCCAGCATTTT.

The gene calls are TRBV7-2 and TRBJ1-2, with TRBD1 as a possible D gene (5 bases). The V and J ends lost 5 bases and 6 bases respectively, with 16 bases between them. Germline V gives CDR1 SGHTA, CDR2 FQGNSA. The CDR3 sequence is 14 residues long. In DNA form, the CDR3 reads TGTGCCAGCAGCCCCCTGAGGGGCGAAAATGGCTACACCTTC. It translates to CASSPLRGENGYTF.

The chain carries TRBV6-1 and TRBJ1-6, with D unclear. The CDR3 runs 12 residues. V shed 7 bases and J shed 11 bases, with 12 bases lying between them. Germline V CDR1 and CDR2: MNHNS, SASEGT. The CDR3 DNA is TGTGCCAGCACCCAAACATATCCACCCCTCCACTTT. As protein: CASTQTYPPLHF.

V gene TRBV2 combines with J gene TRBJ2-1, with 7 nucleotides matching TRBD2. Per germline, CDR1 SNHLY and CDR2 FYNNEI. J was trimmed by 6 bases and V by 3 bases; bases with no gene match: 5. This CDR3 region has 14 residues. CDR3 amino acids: CASSDTRTSNEQFF. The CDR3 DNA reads TGTGCCAGCAGTGATACCCGGACTAGCAATGAGCAGTTCTTC.

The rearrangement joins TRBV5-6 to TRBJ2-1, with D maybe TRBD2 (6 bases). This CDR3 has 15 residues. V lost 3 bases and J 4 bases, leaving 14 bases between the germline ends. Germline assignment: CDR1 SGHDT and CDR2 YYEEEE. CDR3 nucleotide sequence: TGTGCCAGCAGCTCCTTTAGGAGGGCTTACAATGAGCAGTTCTTC. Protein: CASSSFRRAYNEQFF.

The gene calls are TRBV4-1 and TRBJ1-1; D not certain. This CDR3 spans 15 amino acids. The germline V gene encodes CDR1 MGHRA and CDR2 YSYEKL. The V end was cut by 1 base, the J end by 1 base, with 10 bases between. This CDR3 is CASSQVGPANTEAFF. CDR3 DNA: TGCGCCAGCAGCCAAGTGGGCCCAGCGAACACTGAAGCTTTCTTT.

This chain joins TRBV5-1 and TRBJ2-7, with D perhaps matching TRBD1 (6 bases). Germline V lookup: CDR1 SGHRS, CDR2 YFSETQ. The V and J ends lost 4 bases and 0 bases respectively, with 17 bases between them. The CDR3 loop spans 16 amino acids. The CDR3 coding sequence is TGCGCCAGCAGCCTCCAGGGGACGCAAAGCTCCTACGAGCAGTACTTC. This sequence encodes CASSLQGTQSSYEQYF.

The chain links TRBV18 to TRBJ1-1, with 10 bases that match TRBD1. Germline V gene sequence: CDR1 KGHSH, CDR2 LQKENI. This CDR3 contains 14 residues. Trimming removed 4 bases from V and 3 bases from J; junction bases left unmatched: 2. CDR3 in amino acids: CASSLGTGDTEAFF. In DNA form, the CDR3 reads TGTGCCAGCTCACTTGGGACAGGGGACACTGAAGCTTTCTTT.

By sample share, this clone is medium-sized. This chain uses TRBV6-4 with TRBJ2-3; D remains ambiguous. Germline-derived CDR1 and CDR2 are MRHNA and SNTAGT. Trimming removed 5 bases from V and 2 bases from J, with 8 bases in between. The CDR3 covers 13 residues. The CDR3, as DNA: TGTGCCAGCAGTCCGGCCGCCACAGATACGCAGTATTTT. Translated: CASSPAATDTQYF.

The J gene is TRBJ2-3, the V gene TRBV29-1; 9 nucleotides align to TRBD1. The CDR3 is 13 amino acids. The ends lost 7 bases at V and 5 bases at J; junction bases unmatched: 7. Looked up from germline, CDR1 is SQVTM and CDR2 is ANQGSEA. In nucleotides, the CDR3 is TGCAGCGCCAGGGACAGGGTTCAAGATACGCAGTATTTT. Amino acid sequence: CSARDRVQDTQYF.

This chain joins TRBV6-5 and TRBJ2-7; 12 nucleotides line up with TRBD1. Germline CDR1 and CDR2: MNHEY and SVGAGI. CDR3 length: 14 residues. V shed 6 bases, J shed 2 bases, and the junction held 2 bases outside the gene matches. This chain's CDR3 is CASRGDRGPYEQYF. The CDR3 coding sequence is TGTGCCAGCAGGGGGGACAGGGGGCCCTACGAGCAGTACTTC.

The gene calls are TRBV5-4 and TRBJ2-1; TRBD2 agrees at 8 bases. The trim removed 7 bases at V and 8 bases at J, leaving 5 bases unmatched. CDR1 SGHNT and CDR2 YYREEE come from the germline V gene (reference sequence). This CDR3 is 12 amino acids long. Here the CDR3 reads CASPSGGDEQFF. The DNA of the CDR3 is TGTGCCAGCCCCTCGGGAGGGGATGAGCAGTTCTTC.

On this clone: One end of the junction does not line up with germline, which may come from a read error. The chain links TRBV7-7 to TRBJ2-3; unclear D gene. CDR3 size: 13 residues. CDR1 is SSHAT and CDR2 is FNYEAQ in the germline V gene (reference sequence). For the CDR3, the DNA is TGTGCTAGCAGCTTATCAACCACAGATACGCAGTATTTT. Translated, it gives CASSLSTTDTQYF.

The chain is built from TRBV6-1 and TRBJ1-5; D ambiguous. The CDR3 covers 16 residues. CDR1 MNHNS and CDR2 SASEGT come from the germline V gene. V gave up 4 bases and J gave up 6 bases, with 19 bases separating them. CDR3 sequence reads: CASSAVGVGGGQPQHF. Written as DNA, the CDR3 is TGTGCCAGCAGTGCAGTAGGCGTTGGTGGCGGTCAGCCCCAGCATTTT.

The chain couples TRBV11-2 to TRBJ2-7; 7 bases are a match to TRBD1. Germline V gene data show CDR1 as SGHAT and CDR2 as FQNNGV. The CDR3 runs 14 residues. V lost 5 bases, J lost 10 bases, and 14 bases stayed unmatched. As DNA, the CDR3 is TGTGCCAGCAGCATTGGGACAGTAGAGACGGAACAGTACTTC. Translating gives CASSIGTVETEQYF.

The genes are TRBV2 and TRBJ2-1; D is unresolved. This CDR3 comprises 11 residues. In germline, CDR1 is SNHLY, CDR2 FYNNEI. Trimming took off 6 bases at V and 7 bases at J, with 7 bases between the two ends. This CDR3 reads CASRGGNEQFF. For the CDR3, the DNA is TGTGCCAGCAGGGGTGGGAATGAGCAGTTCTTC.

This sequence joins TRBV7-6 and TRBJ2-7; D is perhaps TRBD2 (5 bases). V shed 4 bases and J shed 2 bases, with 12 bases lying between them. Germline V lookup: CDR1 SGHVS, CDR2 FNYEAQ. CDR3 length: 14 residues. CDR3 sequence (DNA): TGTGCCAGCAGCTCCACGGACGGGACCTACGAGCAGTACTTC. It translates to CASSSTDGTYEQYF.

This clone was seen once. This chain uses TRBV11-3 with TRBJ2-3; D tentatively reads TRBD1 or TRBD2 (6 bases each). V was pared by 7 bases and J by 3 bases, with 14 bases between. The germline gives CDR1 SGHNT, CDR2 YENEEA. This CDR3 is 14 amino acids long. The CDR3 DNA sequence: TGTGCCAGCAACCAGGGGCTAGCGACAGATACGCAGTATTTT. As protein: CASNQGLATDTQYF.

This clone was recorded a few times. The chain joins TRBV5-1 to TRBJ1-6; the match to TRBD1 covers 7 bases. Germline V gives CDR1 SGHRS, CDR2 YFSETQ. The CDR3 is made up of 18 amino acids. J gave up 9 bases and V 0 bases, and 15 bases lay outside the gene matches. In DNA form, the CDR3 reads TGCGCCAGCAGCTTGGATTTGCAGACAGGGTCTGTGGGTTCACCCCTCCACTTT. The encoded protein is CASSLDLQTGSVGSPLHF.